The 26 T cell receptor beta chains below were found in one sample sequenced in a study of shared clonotypes between healthy human individuals. Naive CD8 cells comprised CD45RO-negative, CCR7-positively selected cells, excluding terminally differentiated effector memory CD45RA+ cells. The assay was immunoSEQ multiplex PCR, and TCRdb's table has in-frame clones only and misses some. The sample carries around 2,100,000 clones, roughly 95% recorded once. The sequencing sample was made of naive CD8+ T cells sorted from blood. These receptors were taken from a man aged 18-30 years in good health.

The chain recombines TRBV5-1 with TRBJ2-1, with D possibly being TRBD1 or TRBD2 (5 bases each). Germline values: CDR1 SGHRS, CDR2 YFSETQ. Trimming took 4 bases from V and 2 from J, leaving 13 bases between them. The CDR3 totals 15 residues. The CDR3 region has the DNA TGCGCCAGCAGCCCGACCGGGACCCCCTACAATGAGCAGTTCTTC. Encoded protein: CASSPTGTPYNEQFF.

V gene TRBV11-2 combines with J gene TRBJ2-2; 10 nucleotides line up with TRBD2. The length of the CDR3 is 17 residues. Germline V CDR1 and CDR2: SGHAT, FQNNGV. V was clipped by 3 bases and J by 3 bases; unmatched bases: 7. DNA of the CDR3: TGTGCCAGCAGCTTTCCTAGCGGGAGTTATGACACCGGGGAGCTGTTTTTT. Encoded protein: CASSFPSGSYDTGELFF.

The CDR3 nucleotides read TGTGCCAGCAGCTTCGGGGGGGCTAGCACAGATACGCAGTATTTT. Its protein product is CASSFGGASTDTQYF. The chain joins TRBV5-5 to TRBJ2-3; 8 bases line up with TRBD2. There are 15 residues in the CDR3. Germline CDR1 reads SGHKS; CDR2 reads YYEKEE (reference sequence). The V gene end was trimmed by 2 bases and the J gene end by 0 bases; junction bases not matched to a gene: 2.

This clone has a single count. The chain joins TRBV5-1 to TRBJ2-1; possible D gene TRBD2, 6 bases. Germline-derived CDR1 and CDR2 are SGHRS and YFSETQ. Trimming shortened V by 4 bases and J by 8 bases, and 13 bases separated the two germline ends. There are 13 residues in the CDR3. The CDR3 here is CASSETWDYEQFF. The CDR3 DNA reads as TGCGCCAGCAGCGAAACATGGGACTATGAGCAGTTCTTC. The complete variable domain, with remaining parts taken from reference TRBV5-1 and TRBJ2-1, reads KAGVTQTPRYLIKTRGQQVTLSCSPISGHRSVSWYQQTPGQGLQFLFEYFSETQRNKGNFPGRFSGRQFSNSRSEMNVSTLELGDSALYLCASSETWDYEQFFGPGTRLTVL.

The chain combines TRBV13 with TRBJ1-2; D uncertain. V lost 5 bases and J lost 8, with 18 bases in between. CDR3 length: 14 residues. CDR1 is PRHDT and CDR2 is FYEKMQ in the germline V gene (reference sequence). This CDR3 is CASSDGLDVVGYTF. CDR3 DNA sequence: TGTGCCAGCAGCGACGGACTAGACGTAGTAGGCTACACCTTC.

Concerning this clone: Other DNA sequences of this sample code for an identical CDR3. The chain is built from TRBV5-1 and TRBJ2-7; 14 nucleotides line up with TRBD2. V shed 3 bases and J 0 bases; nucleotides not matched to a gene: 5. There are 17 residues in the CDR3. Germline CDR1 and CDR2: SGHRS and YFSETQ. The CDR3 nucleotides are TGCGCCAGCAGCTCGGGACTAGCGGGGGTAAGCTCCTACGAGCAGTACTTC. Encoded protein: CASSSGLAGVSSYEQYF. The full variable domain, completed using reference TRBV5-1 and TRBJ2-7, is KAGVTQTPRYLIKTRGQQVTLSCSPISGHRSVSWYQQTPGQGLQFLFEYFSETQRNKGNFPGRFSGRQFSNSRSEMNVSTLELGDSALYLCASSSGLAGVSSYEQYFGPGTRLTVT.

This chain links TRBV6-6 with TRBJ1-1, with 8 bases identical to TRBD1. Germline V gene data show CDR1 as MNHNY and CDR2 as SVGAGI (reference sequence). The V gene end was trimmed by 6 bases and the J gene end by 12 bases; junction bases not matched to a gene: 12. The CDR3 totals 13 residues. In nucleotides, the CDR3 is TGTGCCAGCAGCTTGGAGACAGGGGATGTAACTTTCTTT. Its protein product is CASSLETGDVTFF.

The chain uses TRBV10-2 and TRBJ2-1, with 9 nucleotides matching TRBD2. Per the germline V gene, CDR1 is WSHSY and CDR2 is SAAADI. The CDR3 runs 13 residues. V lost 7 bases, J lost 6 bases, and 4 bases stayed unmatched. The CDR3 protein is CASTAGGPNEQFF. CDR3 sequence (DNA): TGCGCCAGCACGGCGGGAGGGCCCAATGAGCAGTTCTTC.

The chain uses TRBV9 and TRBJ2-1, with 7 bases lining up with TRBD2. The CDR3 is made up of 15 amino acids. Germline loops: CDR1 SGDLS, CDR2 YYNGEE. Germline trimming cut 6 bases from V and 4 bases from J; bases unmatched to any gene: 10. As DNA, the CDR3 is TGTGCCAGCACCCCCCCGGCGGGGGAGTACAATGAGCAGTTCTTC. Translating gives CASTPPAGEYNEQFF. Based on the CDR3 plus reference TRBV9 and TRBJ2-1, the full variable domain is DSGVTQTPKHLITATGQRVTLRCSPRSGDLSVYWYQQSLDQGLQFLIQYYNGEERAKGNILERFSAQQFPDLHSELNLSSLELGDSALYFCASTPPAGEYNEQFFGPGTRLTVL.

The rearrangement joins TRBV5-1 to TRBJ1-2; D call uncertain. The CDR3 is made up of 15 amino acids. The V end was cut by 0 bases, the J end by 2 bases, with 11 bases between. From germline, CDR1 is SGHRS and CDR2 YFSETQ. CDR3 residues: CASSLVASLNYGYTF. CDR3 sequence (DNA): TGCGCCAGCAGCTTGGTCGCCAGCCTGAACTATGGCTACACCTTC.

Comment on this clone: Other DNA sequences from this sample encode an identical CDR3 as well. This chain joins TRBV7-9 and TRBJ2-7, with 7 bases identical to TRBD1. With 5 bases clipped from V and 2 bases from J, the junction kept 3 bases outside the gene matches. CDR3 length: 13 amino acids. The V gene's germline CDR1 is SEHNR and CDR2 FQNEAQ (reference sequence). The DNA for the CDR3 is TGTGCCAGCAGCCCAACAGGGGCCTACGAGCAGTACTTC. The encoded protein is CASSPTGAYEQYF.

This sequence joins TRBV30 and TRBJ1-5; 7 positions agree with TRBD1. The CDR3 has 13 amino acids. The germline V gene encodes CDR1 GTSNPN and CDR2 SVGIG (reference sequence). V dropped 3 bases and J dropped 6; count of bases not matched to a gene: 5. This chain's CDR3 is CAWSETGSQPQHF. CDR3 coding DNA: TGTGCCTGGAGCGAGACAGGGTCTCAGCCCCAGCATTTT.

The rearrangement joins TRBV19 to TRBJ1-1, with TRBD1 matching 8 bases. This CDR3 contains 14 residues. After removal of 4 bases from V and 0 bases from J, the junction contained 1 base not matched to a gene. Looked up from germline, CDR1 is LNHDA and CDR2 is SQIVND (reference sequence). The CDR3 bases are TGTGCCAGTAGTAAGGGACAGGTGAACACTGAAGCTTTCTTT. Translating gives CASSKGQVNTEAFF.

This clone was counted a few times. The chain carries TRBV7-8 and TRBJ1-6; a weak D match, TRBD1 (6 bases). CDR1 is SGHVS, CDR2 FQNEAQ, per germline. V was pared by 5 bases and J by 8 bases, with 16 bases between. This CDR3 comprises 15 residues. The CDR3 nucleotides read TGTGCCAGCAGCCTTTACATGGCAGGGGATTCACCCCTCCACTTT. Translation: CASSLYMAGDSPLHF.

The chain uses TRBV7-9 and TRBJ2-7; 7 nucleotides align to TRBD1. The germline gives CDR1 SEHNR, CDR2 FQNEAQ (reference sequence). With 4 bases clipped from V and 6 bases from J, the junction kept 0 bases outside the gene matches. The CDR3 is made up of 11 amino acids. The CDR3 loop reads CASSYRGEQYF. The CDR3 region has the DNA TGTGCCAGCAGCTACAGGGGCGAGCAGTACTTC. Based on the CDR3 plus reference TRBV7-9 and TRBJ2-7, the full variable domain is DTGVSQNPRHKITKRGQNVTFRCDPISEHNRLYWYRQTLGQGPEFLTYFQNEAQLEKSRLLSDRFSAERPKGSFSTLEIQRTEQGDSAMYLCASSYRGEQYFGPGTRLTVT.

The chain recombines TRBV11-2 with TRBJ2-5; 8 bases fit TRBD2. The CDR3 has 14 residues. Germline CDR1 and CDR2: SGHAT and FQNNGV. Germline trimming cut 3 bases from V and 10 bases from J; bases unmatched to any gene: 10. The CDR3 here is CASSFPGLEGIQYF. In DNA form, the CDR3 reads TGTGCCAGCAGCTTTCCGGGACTAGAAGGAATCCAGTACTTC.

CDR3 nucleotides: TGTGCCAGCAGCTCCGCCGGGACAGGGTATGGCTACACCTTC. Translating it yields CASSSAGTGYGYTF. V usage is TRBV6-5 and J usage is TRBJ1-2; TRBD1 matches 9 bases. The CDR3 totals 14 residues. V shed 6 bases, J shed 5 bases, and the junction held 7 bases outside the gene matches. CDR1 MNHEY and CDR2 SVGAGI come from the germline V gene.

This clone was detected once. The J gene is TRBJ2-3, the V gene TRBV28, with D perhaps assigned TRBD1 or TRBD2 (5 bases each). The germline V gene encodes CDR1 MDHEN and CDR2 SYDVKM. The V end was cut by 11 bases, the J end by 2 bases, with 14 bases between. The CDR3 covers 13 residues. The DNA of the CDR3 is TGTGCCGGGGGAGCGGCGAACACAGATACGCAGTATTTT. Translated, it gives CAGGAANTDTQYF. The complete variable domain, with remaining parts taken from reference TRBV28 and TRBJ2-3, reads DVKVTQSSRYLVKRTGEKVFLECVQDMDHENMFWYRQDPGLGLRLIYFSYDVKMKEKGDIPEGYSVSREKKERFSLILESASTNQTSMYLCAGGAANTDTQYFGPGTRLTVL.

This clone appeared a few times. V is TRBV4-1 and J is TRBJ1-1, with D possibly matching TRBD1 (5 bases). The CDR3 covers 15 residues. V was trimmed by 0 bases and J by 1 base, leaving 9 bases between them. Germline V gene lookup returns CDR1 MGHRA and CDR2 YSYEKL. CDR3: CASSQDYGGNTEAFF. The CDR3 coding sequence is TGCGCCAGCAGCCAAGATTACGGGGGGAACACTGAAGCTTTCTTT.

The chain uses TRBV7-2 and TRBJ2-2, with D perhaps matching TRBD1 or TRBD2 (6 bases each). Trimming removed 2 bases from V and 8 bases from J, with 12 bases in between. The V gene's germline CDR1 is SGHTA and CDR2 FQGNSA. This CDR3 region has 14 residues. In DNA, the CDR3 is TGTGCCAGCAGCTTATGGGGGGCAGGAGGGGAGCTGTTTTTT. Translating gives CASSLWGAGGELFF.

The chain is built from TRBV30 and TRBJ1-3; 8 bases align to TRBD1. Germline V gene data show CDR1 as GTSNPN and CDR2 as SVGIG (reference sequence). CDR3 length equals 16 residues. The J segment lost 2 bases and the V segment lost 2 bases, leaving 8 bases of the junction unmatched. The CDR3 DNA follows: TGTGCCTGGAGTTATGACGTACAGGGGGCTGGAAACACCATATATTTT. Its translation: CAWSYDVQGAGNTIYF.

V usage is TRBV11-2 and J usage is TRBJ2-7, with TRBD1 matching over 11 bases. CDR3 length: 13 residues. V was clipped by 3 bases and J by 12 bases; unmatched bases: 7. In germline, CDR1 is SGHAT, CDR2 FQNNGV. DNA of the CDR3: TGTGCCAGCAGCTTCGGGACAGGGGGGTCATTGTACTTC. Its translation is CASSFGTGGSLYF.

CDR3 region: CASSLVLTGEQFF. CDR3 DNA sequence: TGTGCCAGCAGCTTAGTTTTGACGGGTGAGCAGTTCTTC. The chain joins TRBV11-2 to TRBJ2-1; D uncertain. CDR3 length equals 13 residues. V shed 1 base and J shed 9 bases, with 10 bases lying between them. The germline CDR1 and CDR2 sequences are SGHAT and FQNNGV. The full variable domain, completed using reference TRBV11-2 and TRBJ2-1, is EAGVAQSPRYKIIEKRQSVAFWCNPISGHATLYWYQQILGQGPKLLIQFQNNGVVDDSQLPKDRFSAERLKGVDSTLKIQPAKLEDSAVYLCASSLVLTGEQFFGPGTRLTVL.

The gene calls are TRBV4-1 and TRBJ1-1, with D maybe TRBD1 (5 bases). The germline gives CDR1 MGHRA, CDR2 YSYEKL. V was trimmed by 0 bases and J by 10 bases, leaving 12 bases between them. CDR3 length equals 13 residues. The CDR3 DNA reads TGCGCCAGCAGCCAAGAGTGGGGGTGGGTAGCTTTCTTT. It codes for CASSQEWGWVAFF.

The rearrangement joins TRBV10-2 to TRBJ2-3; 10 nucleotides agree with TRBD2. This CDR3 has 19 residues. Germline loops: CDR1 WSHSY, CDR2 SAAADI. V lost 4 bases, J lost 3 bases, and 16 bases stayed unmatched. The CDR3 loop is CASSGSSPLAGVVTDTQYF. Here the CDR3 DNA reads TGCGCCAGCAGTGGCTCATCACCGCTAGCGGGAGTAGTTACAGATACGCAGTATTTT.

Concerning this clone: Relative to the germline gene, one junction end is altered; a read error may explain this. The J gene is TRBJ2-1, the V gene TRBV4-1; the D is unclear. Germline values: CDR1 MGHRA, CDR2 YSYEKL. The length of the CDR3 is 10 residues. DNA of the CDR3: TGCGCCAGCTCCGGGTCTCGAGTGATCTTC. The encoded protein is CASSGSRVIF.